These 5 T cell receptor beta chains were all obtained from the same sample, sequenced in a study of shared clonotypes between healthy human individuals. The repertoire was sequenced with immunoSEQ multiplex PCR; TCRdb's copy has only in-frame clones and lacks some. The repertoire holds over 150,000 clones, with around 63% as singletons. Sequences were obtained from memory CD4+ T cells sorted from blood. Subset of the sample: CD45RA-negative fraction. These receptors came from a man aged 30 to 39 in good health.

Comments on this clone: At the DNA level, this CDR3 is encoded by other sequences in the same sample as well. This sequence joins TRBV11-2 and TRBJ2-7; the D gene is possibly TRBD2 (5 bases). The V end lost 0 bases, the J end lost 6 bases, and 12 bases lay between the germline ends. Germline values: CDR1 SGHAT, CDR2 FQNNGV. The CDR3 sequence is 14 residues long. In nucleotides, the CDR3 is TGTGCCAGCAGCTTAGATTCGGGATTTACCGAGCAGTACTTC. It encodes CASSLDSGFTEQYF.

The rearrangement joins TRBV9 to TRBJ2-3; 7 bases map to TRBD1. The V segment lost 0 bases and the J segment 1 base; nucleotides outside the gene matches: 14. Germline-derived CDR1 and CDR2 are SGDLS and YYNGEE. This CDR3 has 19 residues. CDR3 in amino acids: CASSVATGVERFGTDTQYF. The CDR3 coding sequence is TGTGCCAGCAGCGTAGCTACAGGGGTTGAAAGATTCGGCACAGATACGCAGTATTTT.

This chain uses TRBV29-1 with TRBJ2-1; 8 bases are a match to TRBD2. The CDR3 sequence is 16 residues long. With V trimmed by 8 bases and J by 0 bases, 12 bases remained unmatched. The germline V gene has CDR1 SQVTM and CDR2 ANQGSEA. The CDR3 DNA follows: TGCAGCAGTGCCTTGTGGAGCGGGAGCTCCTACAATGAGCAGTTCTTC. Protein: CSSALWSGSSYNEQFF.

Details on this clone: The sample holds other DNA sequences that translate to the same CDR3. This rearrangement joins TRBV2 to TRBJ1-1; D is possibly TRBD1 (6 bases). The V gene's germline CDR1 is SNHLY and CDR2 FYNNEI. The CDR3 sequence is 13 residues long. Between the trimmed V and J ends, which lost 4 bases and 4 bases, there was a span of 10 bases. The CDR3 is CASSGGAGTEAFF. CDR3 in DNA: TGTGCCAGCAGTGGGGGGGCGGGCACTGAAGCTTTCTTT.

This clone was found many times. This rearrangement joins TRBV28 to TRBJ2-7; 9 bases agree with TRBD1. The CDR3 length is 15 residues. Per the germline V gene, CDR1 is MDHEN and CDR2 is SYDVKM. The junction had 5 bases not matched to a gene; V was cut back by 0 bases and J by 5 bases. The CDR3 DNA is TGTGCCAGCAGTTTATGGGGGACAGGGTTCGACGAGCAGTACTTC. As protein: CASSLWGTGFDEQYF.